A single sample gave rise to the 13 T cell receptor beta chains below, sequenced in a study of blood T cell repertoires in COVID-19. Data came from immunoSEQ multiplex PCR; TCRdb stores just in-frame clones and leaves some out. The sample has about 210,000 clones; 80% are singletons. Sequencing was done on a sample of peripheral blood. These receptors all come from a human donor in a cohort sampled during active COVID-19.

V usage is TRBV5-1 and J usage is TRBJ1-1; tentative D call: TRBD1 (6 bases). Trimming took off 4 bases at V and 4 bases at J, with 20 bases between the two ends. The CDR3 is 16 residues long. The V gene's germline CDR1 is SGHRS and CDR2 YFSETQ. CDR3 amino acids: CASSLRPQGDATEAFF. CDR3 nucleotides: TGCGCCAGCAGCCTCCGCCCACAGGGCGACGCCACTGAAGCTTTCTTT.

This clone was recorded a few times. The gene calls are TRBV6-4 and TRBJ2-1; maybe TRBD2 (5 bases). Trimming pared 8 bases from V and 7 bases from J, leaving 15 bases between. The germline V gene encodes CDR1 MRHNA and CDR2 SNTAGT. This CDR3 is 13 amino acids long. The CDR3: CASGWTGENEQFF. DNA for the CDR3: TGTGCCAGCGGTTGGACTGGGGAGAATGAGCAGTTCTTC.

Many counts were recorded for this clone. The rearrangement uses TRBV18 and TRBJ2-7; tentatively, D is TRBD2 (5 bases). Germline CDR1 KGHSH, CDR2 LQKENI. CDR3 length: 14 residues. V shed 3 bases and J shed 5 bases, with 14 bases lying between them. The CDR3 loop reads CASSPTGLDHEQYF. The CDR3, as DNA: TGTGCCAGCTCACCGACGGGATTGGATCACGAGCAGTACTTC.

The rearrangement links TRBV6-2 or TRBV6-3 to TRBJ2-7; 8 nucleotides line up with TRBD1. V lost 2 bases to trimming and J lost 5 bases; unmatched junction nucleotides: 11. Germline V gene lookup returns CDR1 MNHEY and CDR2 SVGEGT. The CDR3 has 16 amino acids. The chain's CDR3 is CASSYPPRTGRNEQYF. As DNA, the CDR3 is TGTGCCAGCAGTTACCCCCCCCGGACAGGGCGAAACGAGCAGTACTTC.

V gene TRBV11-2 combines with J gene TRBJ2-1; no definite D call. Germline V gene data show CDR1 as SGHAT and CDR2 as FQNNGV. V was shortened by 1 base and J by 9 bases, with 13 bases between the two germline ends. CDR3 length: 14 residues. The CDR3 sequence is CASSLGPLSREQFF. The CDR3 coding sequence is TGTGCCAGCAGCTTAGGGCCTCTTTCCCGTGAGCAGTTCTTC.

This chain connects TRBV5-1 to TRBJ2-5, with 8 nucleotides matching TRBD1. V lost 5 bases, J lost 5 bases, and 8 bases stayed unmatched. Germline V CDR1 and CDR2: SGHRS, YFSETQ. This CDR3 has 14 residues. The CDR3 DNA sequence: TGCGCCAGCAGTGGACAGGGTGGGGTGGAGACCCAGTACTTC. This sequence encodes CASSGQGGVETQYF.

The chain links TRBV27 to TRBJ2-7; the match to TRBD2 covers 7 bases. Germline values: CDR1 MNHEY, CDR2 SMNVEV (reference sequence). J was trimmed by 1 base and V by 7 bases; bases with no gene match: 7. CDR3 length equals 14 residues. The CDR3 loop is CASMKASGSYEQYF. The CDR3, as DNA: TGTGCCAGCATGAAGGCTAGCGGTTCCTACGAGCAGTACTTC.

In its sample, this clone was seen once. CDR3: CASSVVAGVTGELFF. CDR3 nucleotide sequence: TGTGCCAGCAGCGTAGTAGCGGGGGTTACCGGGGAGCTGTTTTTT. The V and J genes are TRBV9 and TRBJ2-2; 9 nucleotides line up with TRBD2. V shed 0 bases, J shed 5 bases, and the junction held 2 bases outside the gene matches. This CDR3 is built from 15 residues. Germline values: CDR1 SGDLS, CDR2 YYNGEE.

Points on this clone: The sample holds other DNA sequences that translate to the same CDR3. The genes are TRBV5-4 and TRBJ2-3; D perhaps matches TRBD1 (6 bases). There are 14 residues in the CDR3. Germline V lookup: CDR1 SGHNT, CDR2 YYREEE (reference sequence). The V end was cut by 0 bases, the J end by 3 bases, with 8 bases between. CDR3 in DNA: TGTGCCAGCAGCTTGGACAGGGCTACAGATACGCAGTATTTT. It encodes CASSLDRATDTQYF.

The chain employs TRBV28 and TRBJ2-5; 9 bases align to TRBD1. This CDR3 contains 15 residues. The germline V gene encodes CDR1 MDHEN and CDR2 SYDVKM. Trimming cost V 6 bases and J 8 bases; bases outside gene matches: 13. The DNA for the CDR3 is TGTGCCAGCAGCCGTCCCGGGACAGGGACGGGTACCCAGTACTTC. Encoded protein: CASSRPGTGTGTQYF.

This chain uses TRBV29-1 with TRBJ2-1; TRBD2 aligns across 7 bases. Germline V gene sequence: CDR1 SQVTM, CDR2 ANQGSEA. V lost 5 bases and J lost 7; bases outside the gene matches: 14. This CDR3 is built from 15 residues. The CDR3: CSVSSGGLIGNEQFF. The CDR3 DNA reads as TGCAGCGTTTCTTCGGGGGGATTAATAGGGAATGAGCAGTTCTTC.

The rearrangement joins TRBV23-1 to TRBJ2-2; 9 bases map to TRBD1. TRBV23-1 is identified as an open reading frame with a role that is uncertain. This CDR3 has 18 amino acids. J lost 4 bases, V lost 4 bases, and 13 bases had no gene match. This CDR3 is CASSLSLEQGACTGELFF. The CDR3 nucleotides are TGCGCCAGCAGTCTCTCCCTGGAACAGGGGGCGTGCACCGGGGAGCTGTTTTTT.

The V call is TRBV24-1, the J call TRBJ1-1; 8 bases align to TRBD1. The CDR3 is made up of 15 amino acids. CDR1 is KGHDR, CDR2 SFDVKD, per germline. The V segment lost 3 bases and the J segment 3 bases; nucleotides outside the gene matches: 5. In DNA form, the CDR3 reads TGTGCCACCAGTGATGACAGGGGAGGGTACACTGAAGCTTTCTTT. This gives the protein CATSDDRGGYTEAFF.